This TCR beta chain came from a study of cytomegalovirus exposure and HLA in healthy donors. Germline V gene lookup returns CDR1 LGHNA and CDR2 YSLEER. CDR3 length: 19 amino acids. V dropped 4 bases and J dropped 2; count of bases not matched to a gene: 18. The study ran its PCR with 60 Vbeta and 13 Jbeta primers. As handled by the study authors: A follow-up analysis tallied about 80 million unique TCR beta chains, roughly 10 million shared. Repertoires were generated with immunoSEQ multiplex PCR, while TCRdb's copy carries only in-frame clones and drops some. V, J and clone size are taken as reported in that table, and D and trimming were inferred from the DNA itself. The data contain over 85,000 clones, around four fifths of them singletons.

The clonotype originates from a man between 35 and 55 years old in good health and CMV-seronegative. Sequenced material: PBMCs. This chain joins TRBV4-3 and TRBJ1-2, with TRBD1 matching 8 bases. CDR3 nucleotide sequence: TGCGCCAGCAGCCCCCAATACTCCGGGACAGGAAACCTGAACTATGGCTACACCTTC. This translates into CASSPQYSGTGNLNYGYTF.